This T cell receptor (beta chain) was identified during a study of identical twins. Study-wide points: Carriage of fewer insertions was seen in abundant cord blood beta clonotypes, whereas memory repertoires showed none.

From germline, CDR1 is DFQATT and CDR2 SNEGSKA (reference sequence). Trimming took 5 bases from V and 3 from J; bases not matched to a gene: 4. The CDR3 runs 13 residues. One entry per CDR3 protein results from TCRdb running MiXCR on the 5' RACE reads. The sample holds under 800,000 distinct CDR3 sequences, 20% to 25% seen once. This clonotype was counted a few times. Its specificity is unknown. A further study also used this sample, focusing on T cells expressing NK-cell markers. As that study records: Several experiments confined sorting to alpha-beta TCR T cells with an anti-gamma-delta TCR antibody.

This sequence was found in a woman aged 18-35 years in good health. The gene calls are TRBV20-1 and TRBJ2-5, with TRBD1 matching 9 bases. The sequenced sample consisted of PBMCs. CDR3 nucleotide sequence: TGCAGTGCTCGGACAGGGGTGGAAGAGACCCAGTACTTC. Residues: CSARTGVEETQYF.